These T cell receptor beta chains were read from a single sample in a study of blood T cell repertoires in COVID-19. Data came from immunoSEQ multiplex PCR; TCRdb stores just in-frame clones and leaves some out. This sample has 140,000 to 150,000 clones; approximately 78% occur once, and the top ten carry 13% to 15%. The sample comprised peripheral blood. Source of these receptors: a human donor with acute or convalescent COVID-19. The donor label of this sample is uncertain. Each CDR3 is given with its conserved first and last residue. Fields, in order: clone size, J gene, D gene, V gene, CDR3 protein, CDR3 DNA. The D gene is left open where the match is weak. Clone size, where shown, is once, few, many, or a class for clones that have expanded.

size: once
J: TRBJ1-4
D: TRBD1
V: TRBV5-4
CDR3: CASSSDRAREKLFF
DNA: TGTGCCAGCAGCTCGGACAGGGCCCGGGAAAAACTGTTTTTT

size: -
J: TRBJ1-1
D: -
V: TRBV20-1
CDR3: CSAMGREAFF
DNA: TGCAGTGCCATGGGGAGGGAAGCTTTCTTT

size: -
J: TRBJ2-5
D: -
V: TRBV18
CDR3: CASSPERQNQYF
DNA: TGTGCCAGCTCACCAGAGCGACAGAACCAGTACTTC

size: -
J: TRBJ2-1
D: -
V: TRBV30
CDR3: CAWSVRGGSQNEQFF
DNA: TGTGCCTGGAGTGTACGTGGGGGGAGTCAGAATGAGCAGTTCTTC

size: few
J: TRBJ2-7
D: -
V: TRBV5-8
CDR3: CASKFGWSSYEQYF
DNA: TGTGCCAGCAAATTCGGCTGGAGCTCCTACGAGCAGTACTTC

size: -
J: TRBJ1-2
D: TRBD1
V: TRBV5-6
CDR3: CASSEDRMRGYTF
DNA: TGTGCCAGCAGCGAGGACAGGATGCGGGGCTACACCTTC

size: -
J: TRBJ2-2
D: TRBD2
V: TRBV5-6
CDR3: CASSLWGGAGELFF
DNA: TGTGCCAGCAGCTTGTGGGGGGGAGCCGGGGAGCTGTTTTTT

size: -
J: TRBJ2-7
D: -
V: TRBV20-1
CDR3: CSASRAYEQYF
DNA: TGCAGTGCTAGCAGGGCTTACGAGCAGTACTTC

size: few
J: TRBJ2-7
D: TRBD2
V: TRBV6-5
CDR3: CASSRGTSDTYEQYF
DNA: TGTGCCAGCAGCCGCGGGACTAGCGATACTTACGAGCAGTACTTC

size: few
J: TRBJ2-7
D: TRBD1
V: TRBV18
CDR3: CASSPVDRGGQYF
DNA: TGTGCCAGCTCACCAGTGGACAGGGGAGGGCAGTACTTC

size: -
J: TRBJ2-5
D: TRBD1
V: TRBV5-1
CDR3: CASSSGTGGKETQYF
DNA: TGCGCCAGCAGCTCCGGGACAGGGGGAAAAGAGACCCAGTACTTC

size: -
J: TRBJ1-2
D: -
V: TRBV25-1
CDR3: CASSPHSYGYTF
DNA: TGTGCCAGCAGTCCCCATTCCTATGGCTACACCTTC

size: -
J: TRBJ2-5
D: TRBD2
V: TRBV3-1/TRBV3-2
CDR3: CASSQDNKLAGGPGETQYF
DNA: TGTGCCAGCAGCCAAGACAACAAACTAGCGGGGGGGCCTGGGGAGACCCAGTACTTC

size: few
J: TRBJ1-2
D: -
V: TRBV6-2/TRBV6-3
CDR3: CASSYLVRDIDGYTF
DNA: TGTGCCAGCAGTTATCTGGTCAGGGACATCGATGGCTACACCTTC

size: -
J: TRBJ1-3
D: -
V: TRBV15
CDR3: CATSRAGSGNTIYF
DNA: TGTGCCACCAGCAGGGCAGGCTCTGGAAACACCATATATTTT

size: -
J: TRBJ2-2
D: -
V: TRBV5-1
CDR3: CASSLRESNTGELFF
DNA: TGCGCCAGCAGCTTACGGGAATCAAACACCGGGGAGCTGTTTTTT

size: -
J: TRBJ1-5
D: TRBD1
V: TRBV7-9
CDR3: CASSLGRQGRGNQPQHF
DNA: TGTGCCAGCAGCTTAGGGCGACAGGGGAGAGGCAATCAGCCCCAGCATTTT

size: few
J: TRBJ1-2
D: -
V: TRBV29-1
CDR3: CSAADSLPTNYGYTF
DNA: TGCAGCGCCGCGGACAGCCTTCCCACTAACTATGGCTACACCTTC

size: few
J: TRBJ1-4
D: -
V: TRBV5-1
CDR3: CASSLVQGNEKLFF
DNA: TGCGCCAGCAGCTTGGTACAGGGAAATGAAAAACTGTTTTTT

size: -
J: TRBJ1-2
D: -
V: TRBV6-1
CDR3: CASSEAPPSNYGYTF
DNA: TGTGCCAGCAGTGAAGCTCCCCCTAGCAACTATGGCTACACCTTC

size: -
J: TRBJ2-7
D: TRBD1
V: TRBV29-1
CDR3: CSVDSATGETYEQYF
DNA: TGCAGCGTTGATAGTGCGACAGGGGAAACGTACGAGCAGTACTTC

size: once
J: TRBJ1-2
D: -
V: TRBV29-1
CDR3: CSVHSRALNGYTF
DNA: TGCAGCGTTCACTCCAGGGCCCTCAATGGCTACACCTTC

size: -
J: TRBJ2-7
D: -
V: TRBV6-1
CDR3: CASSEWHNRVGDYEQYF
DNA: TGTGCCAGCAGTGAATGGCATAACAGGGTAGGGGACTACGAGCAGTACTTC

size: -
J: TRBJ2-1
D: TRBD2
V: TRBV29-1
CDR3: CSVAGGPGGEQFF
DNA: TGCAGCGTTGCGGGGGGGCCCGGGGGTGAGCAGTTCTTC

size: -
J: TRBJ2-5
D: -
V: TRBV7-2
CDR3: CASSSSRLGVETQYF
DNA: TGTGCCAGCAGTTCCAGCCGGTTAGGGGTGGAGACCCAGTACTTC

size: -
J: TRBJ2-5
D: -
V: TRBV11-2
CDR3: CASSRGKGGWLETQYF
DNA: TGTGCCAGCAGCAGGGGAAAGGGGGGGTGGTTGGAGACCCAGTACTTC

size: -
J: TRBJ1-6
D: -
V: TRBV6-4
CDR3: CASSAYQGNSPLHF
DNA: TGTGCCAGCAGCGCTTATCAGGGAAATTCACCCCTCCACTTT

size: few
J: TRBJ1-5
D: -
V: TRBV6-2/TRBV6-3
CDR3: CASSYFKLQTYSNQPQHF
DNA: TGTGCCAGCAGTTACTTTAAGCTACAGACCTATAGCAATCAGCCCCAGCATTTT

size: -
J: TRBJ1-6
D: -
V: TRBV6-6
CDR3: CASSLGQPSSYNSPLHF
DNA: TGTGCCAGCAGTCTCGGACAGCCGAGCTCCTATAATTCACCCCTCCACTTT

size: -
J: TRBJ1-3
D: -
V: TRBV29-1
CDR3: CSVVHATSGNTIYF
DNA: TGCAGCGTTGTACACGCCACATCTGGAAACACCATATATTTT

size: few
J: TRBJ1-1
D: -
V: TRBV30
CDR3: CAWGRGGSSTEAFF
DNA: TGTGCCTGGGGACGAGGCGGATCCAGCACTGAAGCTTTCTTT

size: -
J: TRBJ1-4
D: TRBD1
V: TRBV11-2
CDR3: CASSLGTGTNEKLFF
DNA: TGTGCCAGCAGCTTAGGGACAGGGACTAATGAAAAACTGTTTTTT